This T cell receptor (beta chain) was obtained from a study of blood T cells in healthy people across ages. Looking at the study overall: About one barcoded beta molecule per two T cells came from capture by template switching.

V was trimmed by 0 bases and J by 2 bases, leaving 14 bases between them. The CDR3 consists of 16 residues. Germline-derived CDR1 and CDR2 are SGHRS and YFSETQ. For the second PCR, which ran for about 7 to 11 cycles, a sample-barcoded 5' primer and a J-beta primer mix were used. From the 5' RACE reads, TCRdb called clonotypes with MiXCR, one entry per CDR3 protein. The sample has more than 800,000 distinct CDR3 sequences, 35% to 50% seen once; the top ten hold approximately 17%. The TCR was taken from an older woman in good health. The rearrangement uses TRBV5-1 and TRBJ2-5, with D possibly TRBD1 on 7 matching bases. Source material: blood. As DNA, the CDR3 is TGCGCCAGCAGCTTGGTGGAGGGGGCGCGGCAAGAGACCCAGTACTTC. Its translation: CASSLVEGARQETQYF.